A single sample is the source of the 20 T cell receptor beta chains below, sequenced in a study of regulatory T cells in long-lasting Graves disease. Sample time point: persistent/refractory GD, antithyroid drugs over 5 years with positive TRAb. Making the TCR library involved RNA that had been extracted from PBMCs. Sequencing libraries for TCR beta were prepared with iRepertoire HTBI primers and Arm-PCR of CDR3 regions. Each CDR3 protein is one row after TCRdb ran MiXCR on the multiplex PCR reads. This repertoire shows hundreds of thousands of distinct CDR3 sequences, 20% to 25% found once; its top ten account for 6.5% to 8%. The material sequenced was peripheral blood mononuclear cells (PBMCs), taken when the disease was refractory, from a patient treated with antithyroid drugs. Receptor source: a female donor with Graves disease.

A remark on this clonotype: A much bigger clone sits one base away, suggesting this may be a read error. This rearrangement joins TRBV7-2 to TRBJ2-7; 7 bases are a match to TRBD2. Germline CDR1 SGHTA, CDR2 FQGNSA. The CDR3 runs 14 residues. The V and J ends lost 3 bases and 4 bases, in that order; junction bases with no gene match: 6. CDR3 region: CASSFPPGRYEQYF. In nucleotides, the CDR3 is TGTGCCAGCAGCTTCCCTCCCGGGAGGTACGAGCAGTACTTC. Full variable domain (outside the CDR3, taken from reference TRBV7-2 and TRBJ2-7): GAGVSQSPSNKVTEKGKDVELRCDPISGHTALYWYRQSLGQGLEFLIYFQGNSAPDKSGLPSDRFSAERTGGSVSTLTIQRTQQEDSAVYLCASSFPPGRYEQYFGPGTRLTVT.

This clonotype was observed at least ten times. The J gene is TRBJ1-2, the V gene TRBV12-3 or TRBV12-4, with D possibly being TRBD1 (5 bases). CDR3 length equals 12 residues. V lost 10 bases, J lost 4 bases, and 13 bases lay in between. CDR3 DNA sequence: TGTGCCACCCGGGGGACTCTCTATGGCTACACCTTC. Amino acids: CATRGTLYGYTF.

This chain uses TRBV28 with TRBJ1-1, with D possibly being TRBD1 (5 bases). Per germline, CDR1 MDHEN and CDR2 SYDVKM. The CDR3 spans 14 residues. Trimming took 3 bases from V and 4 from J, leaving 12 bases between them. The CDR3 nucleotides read TGTGCCAGCAGTTTCTCAGGGTTGGCCACTGAAGCTTTCTTT. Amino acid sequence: CASSFSGLATEAFF.

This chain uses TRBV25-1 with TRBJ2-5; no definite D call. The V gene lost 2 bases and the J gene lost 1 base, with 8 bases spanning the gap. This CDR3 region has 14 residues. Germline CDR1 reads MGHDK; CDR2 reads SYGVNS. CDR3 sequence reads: CASSELVVQETQYF. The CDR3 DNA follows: TGTGCCAGCAGTGAACTTGTAGTCCAAGAGACCCAGTACTTC. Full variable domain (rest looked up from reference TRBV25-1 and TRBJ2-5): EADIYQTPRYLVIGTGKKITLECSQTMGHDKMYWYQQDPGMELHLIHYSYGVNSTEKGDLSSESTVSRIRTEHFPLTLESARPSHTSQYLCASSELVVQETQYFGPGTRLLVL.

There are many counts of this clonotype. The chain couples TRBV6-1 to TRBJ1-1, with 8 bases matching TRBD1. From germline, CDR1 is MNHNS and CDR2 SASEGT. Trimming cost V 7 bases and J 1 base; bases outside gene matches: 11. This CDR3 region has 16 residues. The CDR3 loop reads CASTPRNRGENTEAFF. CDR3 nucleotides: TGTGCCAGCACACCTAGAAACAGGGGGGAGAACACTGAAGCTTTCTTT.

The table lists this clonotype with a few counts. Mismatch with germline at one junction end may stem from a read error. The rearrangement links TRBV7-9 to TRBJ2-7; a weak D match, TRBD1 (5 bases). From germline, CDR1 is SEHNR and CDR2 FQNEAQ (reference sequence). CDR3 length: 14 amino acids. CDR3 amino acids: CASSTPTVSYKQYF. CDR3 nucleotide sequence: TGTGCCAGCAGCACGCCGACAGTCTCCTACAAGCAGTACTTC.

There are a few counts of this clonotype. The CDR3 reads CAWSNGGNTEAFF. The CDR3 bases are TGTGCCTGGAGTAACGGGGGAAACACTGAAGCTTTCTTT. The chain couples TRBV30 to TRBJ1-1, with a weak D call TRBD1 (5 bases). In germline, CDR1 is GTSNPN, CDR2 SVGIG (reference sequence). The germline V and J ends were trimmed by 2 bases and 2 bases, with 9 bases remaining between them. The CDR3 has 13 amino acids.

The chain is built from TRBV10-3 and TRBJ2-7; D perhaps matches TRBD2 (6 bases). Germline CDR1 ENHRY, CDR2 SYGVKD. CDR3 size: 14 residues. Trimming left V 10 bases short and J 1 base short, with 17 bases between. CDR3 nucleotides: TGTGCCACGAAACCAGCGGGCCGGTCCTACGAGCAGTACTTC. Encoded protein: CATKPAGRSYEQYF.

The CDR3: CATGQGTPEAFF. The DNA for the CDR3 is TGTGCCACCGGACAGGGAACGCCTGAAGCTTTCTTT. J is TRBJ1-1 and V is TRBV6-1, with TRBD1 identical over 8 bases. V was pared by 10 bases and J by 6 bases, with 7 bases of the junction left unmatched. The CDR3 totals 12 residues. Germline loops: CDR1 MNHNS, CDR2 SASEGT.

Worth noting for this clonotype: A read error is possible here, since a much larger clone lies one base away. As DNA, the CDR3 is TGTGCCAGCAGGGCAGTGTCCTACGAGCAGTACTTC. It specifies CASRAVSYEQYF. This chain uses TRBV28 with TRBJ2-7; no reliable D call. This CDR3 is 12 amino acids long. Germline CDR1 reads MDHEN; CDR2 reads SYDVKM. V dropped 6 bases and J dropped 1 base, with 7 bases sitting between them.

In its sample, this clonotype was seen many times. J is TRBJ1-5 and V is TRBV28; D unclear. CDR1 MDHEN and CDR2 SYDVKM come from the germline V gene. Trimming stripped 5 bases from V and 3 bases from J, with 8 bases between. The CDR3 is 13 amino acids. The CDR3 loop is CASSPSLNQPQHF. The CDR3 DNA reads TGTGCCAGCAGTCCCAGTCTCAATCAGCCCCAGCATTTT.

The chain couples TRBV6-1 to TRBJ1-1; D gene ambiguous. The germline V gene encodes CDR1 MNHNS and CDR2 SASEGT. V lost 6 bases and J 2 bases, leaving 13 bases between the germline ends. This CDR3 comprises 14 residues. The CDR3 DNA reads TGTGCCAGCAGACCCCGGGCCGTAAACACTGAAGCTTTCTTT. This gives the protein CASRPRAVNTEAFF.

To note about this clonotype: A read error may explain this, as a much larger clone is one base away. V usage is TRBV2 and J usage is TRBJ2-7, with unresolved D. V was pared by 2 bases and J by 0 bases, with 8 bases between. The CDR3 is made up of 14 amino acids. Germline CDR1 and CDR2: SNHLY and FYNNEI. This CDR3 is CASSEHTSSYEQYF. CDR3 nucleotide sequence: TGTGCCAGCAGTGAACACACGAGCTCCTACGAGCAGTACTTC.

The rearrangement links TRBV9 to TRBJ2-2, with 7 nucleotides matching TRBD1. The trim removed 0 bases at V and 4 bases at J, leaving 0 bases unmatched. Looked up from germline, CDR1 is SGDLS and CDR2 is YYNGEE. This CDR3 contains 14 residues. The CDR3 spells CASSVEGATGELFF. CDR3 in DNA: TGTGCCAGCAGCGTAGAGGGGGCCACCGGGGAGCTGTTTTTT.

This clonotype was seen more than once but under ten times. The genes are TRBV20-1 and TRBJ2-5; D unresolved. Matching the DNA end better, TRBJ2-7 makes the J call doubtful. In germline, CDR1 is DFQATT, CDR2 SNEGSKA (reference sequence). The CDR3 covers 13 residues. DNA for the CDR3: TGCAGTGCTAGAGATTGGAAGGCTCGCGAGCAGTACTTC. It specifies CSARDWKAREQYF.

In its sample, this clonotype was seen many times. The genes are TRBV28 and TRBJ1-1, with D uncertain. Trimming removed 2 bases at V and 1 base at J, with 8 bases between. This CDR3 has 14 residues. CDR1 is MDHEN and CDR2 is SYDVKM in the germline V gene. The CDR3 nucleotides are TGTGCCAGCAGTTTAAGGGTCCCGAACACTGAAGCTTTCTTT. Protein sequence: CASSLRVPNTEAFF.

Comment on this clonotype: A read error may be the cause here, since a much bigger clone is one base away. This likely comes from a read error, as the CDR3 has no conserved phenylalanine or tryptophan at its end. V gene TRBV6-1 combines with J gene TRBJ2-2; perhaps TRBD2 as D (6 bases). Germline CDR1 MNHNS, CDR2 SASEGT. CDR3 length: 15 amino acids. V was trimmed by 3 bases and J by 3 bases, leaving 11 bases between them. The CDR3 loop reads CASSDSGLYTGELFS. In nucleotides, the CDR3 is TGTGCCAGCAGTGATTCGGGACTCTACACCGGGGAGCTGTTTTCT.

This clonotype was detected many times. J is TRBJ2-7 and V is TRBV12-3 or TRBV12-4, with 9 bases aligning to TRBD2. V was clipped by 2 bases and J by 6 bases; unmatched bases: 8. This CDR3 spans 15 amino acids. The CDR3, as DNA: TGTGCCAGCAGTTTAATAGGAGCGGGAGGAGGCGAGCAGTACTTC. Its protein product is CASSLIGAGGGEQYF.

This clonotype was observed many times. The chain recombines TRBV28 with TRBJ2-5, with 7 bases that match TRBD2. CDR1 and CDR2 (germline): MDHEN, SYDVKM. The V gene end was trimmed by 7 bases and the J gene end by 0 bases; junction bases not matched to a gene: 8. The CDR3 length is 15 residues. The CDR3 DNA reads TGTGCCAGCACAATTAGCGGGTCAGACCAAGAGACCCAGTACTTC. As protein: CASTISGSDQETQYF.

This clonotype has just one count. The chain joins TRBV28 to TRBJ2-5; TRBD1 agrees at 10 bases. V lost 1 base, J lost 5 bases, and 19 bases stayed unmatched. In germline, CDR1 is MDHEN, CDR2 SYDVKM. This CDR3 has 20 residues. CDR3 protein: CASSLYGTGVIRAAVETQYF. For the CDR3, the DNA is TGTGCCAGCAGTTTATATGGGACAGGGGTTATCCGAGCGGCGGTGGAGACCCAGTACTTC.